This T cell receptor beta chain was captured by sequencing in a study of response to subunit inactivated influenza vaccine. Study observations and caveats: Seasonal influenza vaccination, on each occasion, was suggested by the authors to recruit few new T cells.

Each CDR3 protein is one row after TCRdb ran MiXCR on the RT-PCR reads. This table has 500,000 to 600,000 distinct CDR3 sequences, roughly 13% appearing once. Germline V gene sequence: CDR1 SGHRS, CDR2 YFSETQ. This CDR3 spans 12 amino acids. V dropped 2 bases and J dropped 5 bases, with 8 bases sitting between them. At least ten counts were recorded for this clonotype. Its antigen is unidentified. The receptor's source is a man between 50 and 59 years old who received an inactivated influenza vaccine. Sample: PBMCs from blood, taken 45 days after vaccination. The chain links TRBV5-1 to TRBJ2-7; TRBD1 might be the D (6 bases). The CDR3 DNA sequence: TGCGCCAGCAGCTTACAGGGAAACGAGCAGTACTTC. Its protein product is CASSLQGNEQYF.